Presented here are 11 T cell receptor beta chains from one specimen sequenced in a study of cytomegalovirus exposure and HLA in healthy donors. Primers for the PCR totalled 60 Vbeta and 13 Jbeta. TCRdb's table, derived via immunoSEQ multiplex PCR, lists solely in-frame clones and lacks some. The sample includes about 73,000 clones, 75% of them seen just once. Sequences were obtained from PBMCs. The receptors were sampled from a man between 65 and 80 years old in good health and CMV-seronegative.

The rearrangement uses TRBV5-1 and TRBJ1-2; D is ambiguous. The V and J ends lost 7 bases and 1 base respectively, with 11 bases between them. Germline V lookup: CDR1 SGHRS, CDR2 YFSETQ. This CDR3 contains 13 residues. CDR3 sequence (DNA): TGCGCCAGCGGAGAGGGCAATAACTATGGCTACACCTTC. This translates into CASGEGNNYGYTF.

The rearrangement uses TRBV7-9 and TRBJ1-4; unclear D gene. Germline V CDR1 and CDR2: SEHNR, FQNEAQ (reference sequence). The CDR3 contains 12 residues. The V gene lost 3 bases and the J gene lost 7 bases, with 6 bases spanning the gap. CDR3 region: CASSFPGEKLFF. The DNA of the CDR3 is TGTGCCAGCAGCTTCCCAGGTGAAAAACTGTTTTTT. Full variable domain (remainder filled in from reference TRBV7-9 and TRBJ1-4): DTGVSQNPRHKITKRGQNVTFRCDPISEHNRLYWYRQTLGQGPEFLTYFQNEAQLEKSRLLSDRFSAERPKGSFSTLEIQRTEQGDSAMYLCASSFPGEKLFFGSGTQLSVL.

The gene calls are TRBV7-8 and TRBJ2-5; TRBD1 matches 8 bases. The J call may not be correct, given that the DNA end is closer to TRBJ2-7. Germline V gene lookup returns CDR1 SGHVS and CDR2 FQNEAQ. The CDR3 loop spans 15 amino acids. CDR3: CASSHFRTGPYEQYF. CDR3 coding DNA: TGTGCCAGCAGCCACTTCCGGACAGGGCCCTACGAGCAGTACTTC.

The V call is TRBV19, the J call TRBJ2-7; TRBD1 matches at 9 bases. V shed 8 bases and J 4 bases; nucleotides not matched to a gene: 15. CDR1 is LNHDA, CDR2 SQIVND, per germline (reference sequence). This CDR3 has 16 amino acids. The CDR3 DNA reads TGTGCCAGTGCCCCCCCGCGCGGACAGGGGACTTACGAGCAGTACTTC. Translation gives CASAPPRGQGTYEQYF.

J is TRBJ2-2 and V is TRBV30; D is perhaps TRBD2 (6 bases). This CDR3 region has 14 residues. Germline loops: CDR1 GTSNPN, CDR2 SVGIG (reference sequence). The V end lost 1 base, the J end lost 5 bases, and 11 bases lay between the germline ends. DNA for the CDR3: TGTGCCTGGAGTGCCCTCCGGGGGACCGGGGAGCTGTTTTTT. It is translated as CAWSALRGTGELFF.

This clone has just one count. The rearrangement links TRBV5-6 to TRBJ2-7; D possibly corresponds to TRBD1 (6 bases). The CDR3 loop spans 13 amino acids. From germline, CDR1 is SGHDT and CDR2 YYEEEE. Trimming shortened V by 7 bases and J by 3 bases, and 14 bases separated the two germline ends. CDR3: CASPPGHFYEQYF. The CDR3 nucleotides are TGTGCCAGCCCCCCGGGACACTTCTACGAGCAGTACTTC.

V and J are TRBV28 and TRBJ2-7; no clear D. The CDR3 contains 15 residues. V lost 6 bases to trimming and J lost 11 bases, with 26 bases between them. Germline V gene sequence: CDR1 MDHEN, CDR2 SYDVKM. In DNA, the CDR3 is TGTGCCAGCAGCCCACCCCATGCCCCCTCCGGGTACGAGTACTTC. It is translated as CASSPPHAPSGYEYF.

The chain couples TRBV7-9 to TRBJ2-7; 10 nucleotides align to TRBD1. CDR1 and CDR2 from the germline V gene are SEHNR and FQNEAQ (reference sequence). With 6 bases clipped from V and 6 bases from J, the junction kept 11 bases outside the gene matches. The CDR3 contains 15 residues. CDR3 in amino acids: CASRPPGTGAGEQYF. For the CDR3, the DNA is TGTGCCAGCAGACCCCCCGGGACAGGGGCTGGCGAGCAGTACTTC.

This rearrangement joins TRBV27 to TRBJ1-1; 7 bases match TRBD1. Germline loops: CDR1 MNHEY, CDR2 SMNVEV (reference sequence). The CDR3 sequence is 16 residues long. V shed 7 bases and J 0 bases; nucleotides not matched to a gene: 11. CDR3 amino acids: CASNPRQGGLNTEAFF. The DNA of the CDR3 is TGTGCCAGCAATCCCAGACAGGGTGGGTTGAACACTGAAGCTTTCTTT.

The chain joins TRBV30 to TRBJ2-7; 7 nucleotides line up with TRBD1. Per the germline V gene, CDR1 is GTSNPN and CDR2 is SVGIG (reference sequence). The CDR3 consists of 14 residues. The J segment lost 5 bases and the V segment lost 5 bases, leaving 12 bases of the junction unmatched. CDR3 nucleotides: TGTGCCTGGGGATCGATTAGGGGGCGTAACGAGCAGTACTTC. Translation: CAWGSIRGRNEQYF.

The CDR3 loop is CASSLSRNEQFF. The CDR3 DNA sequence: TGTGCCAGCAGCTTATCCAGGAATGAGCAGTTCTTC. The chain couples TRBV7-2 to TRBJ2-1; D not resolved. The CDR3 sequence is 12 residues long. Trimming left V 2 bases short and J 7 bases short, with 6 bases between. The germline V gene has CDR1 SGHTA and CDR2 FQGNSA.